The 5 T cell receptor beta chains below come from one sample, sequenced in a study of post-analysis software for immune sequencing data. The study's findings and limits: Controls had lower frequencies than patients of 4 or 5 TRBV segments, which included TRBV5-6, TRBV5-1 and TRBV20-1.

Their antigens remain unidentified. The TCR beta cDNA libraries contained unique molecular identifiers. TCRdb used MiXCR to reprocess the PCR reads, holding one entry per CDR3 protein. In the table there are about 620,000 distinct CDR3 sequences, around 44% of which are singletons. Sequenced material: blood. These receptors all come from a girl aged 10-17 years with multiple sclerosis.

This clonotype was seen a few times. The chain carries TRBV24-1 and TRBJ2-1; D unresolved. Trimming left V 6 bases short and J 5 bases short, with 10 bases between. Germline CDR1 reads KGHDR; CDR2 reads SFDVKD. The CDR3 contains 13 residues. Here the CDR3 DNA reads TGTGCCACCAGTCGGGCCATCAACAATGAGCAGTTCTTC. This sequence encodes CATSRAINNEQFF.

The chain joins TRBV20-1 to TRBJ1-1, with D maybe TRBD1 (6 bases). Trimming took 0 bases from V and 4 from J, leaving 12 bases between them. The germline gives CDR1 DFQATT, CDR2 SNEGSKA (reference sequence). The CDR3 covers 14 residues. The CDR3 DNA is TGCAGTGCTAGAGAGGGGGCCCTGGGCACTGAAGCTTTCTTT. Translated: CSAREGALGTEAFF.

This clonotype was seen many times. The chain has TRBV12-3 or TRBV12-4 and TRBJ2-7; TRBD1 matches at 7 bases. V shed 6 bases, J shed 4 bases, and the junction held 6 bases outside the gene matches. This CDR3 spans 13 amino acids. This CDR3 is CASSQGQLYEQYF. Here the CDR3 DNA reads TGTGCCAGCAGCCAGGGACAGCTATACGAGCAGTACTTC.

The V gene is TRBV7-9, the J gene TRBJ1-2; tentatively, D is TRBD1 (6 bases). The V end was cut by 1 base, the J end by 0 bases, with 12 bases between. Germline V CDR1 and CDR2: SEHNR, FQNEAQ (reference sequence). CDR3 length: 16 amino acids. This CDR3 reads CASSLGTDLSNYGYTF. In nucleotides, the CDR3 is TGTGCCAGCAGCTTAGGGACAGATCTATCTAACTATGGCTACACCTTC.

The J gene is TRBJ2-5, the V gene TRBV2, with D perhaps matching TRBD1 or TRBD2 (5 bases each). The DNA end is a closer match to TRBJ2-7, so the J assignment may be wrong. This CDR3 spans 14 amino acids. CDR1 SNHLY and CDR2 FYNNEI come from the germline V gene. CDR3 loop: CASSRSGTKYEQYF. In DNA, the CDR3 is TGTGCCAGCAGCCGCTCCGGGACGAAATACGAGCAGTACTTC.